The entry below gives a single T cell receptor beta chain sequence along with its context. What it binds is not known. This record belongs to a study of shared clonotypes between healthy human individuals. Looking at the study overall: The study used three CD4 naive, three CD4 memory, two CD8 naive and one CD8 memory plate per donor. Study-level findings and limits: Naive CD4 clonotypes overlapped across several donors at around 4.7%.

Sequenced by immunoSEQ multiplex PCR; TCRdb stores in-frame clones only, minus some. The table shows over a million clones, with around 78% occurring only once. Per the germline V gene, CDR1 is SEHNR and CDR2 is FQNEAQ (reference sequence). The CDR3 spans 15 residues. V was pared by 5 bases and J by 5 bases, with 9 bases of the junction left unmatched. The chain is built from TRBV7-9 and TRBJ2-7; 10 bases line up with TRBD1. Sample: memory CD4+ T cells from PBMCs. As for subset: CD45RA-negative fraction. This clonotype originated in a man younger than 35 in good health. Some clones in this sample may be carry-over from other donors' samples. CDR3 in DNA: TGTGCCAGCAGCCCGTCCGTGGACAGGGGGAACGAGCAGTACTTC. It encodes CASSPSVDRGNEQYF. Full variable domain (missing parts from reference TRBV7-9 and TRBJ2-7): DTGVSQNPRHKITKRGQNVTFRCDPISEHNRLYWYRQTLGQGPEFLTYFQNEAQLEKSRLLSDRFSAERPKGSFSTLEIQRTEQGDSAMYLCASSPSVDRGNEQYFGPGTRLTVT.